Here is one TCR beta chain with its context. Its antigen is unknown. In germline, CDR1 is LGHNA, CDR2 YSLEER. The CDR3 extends over 14 amino acids. The V gene end was trimmed by 3 bases and the J gene end by 4 bases; junction bases not matched to a gene: 5. This record comes from a study of T cells after yellow fever vaccination. Findings and caveats of the study: Contaminants from the bulk population, in the form of abundant clonotypes, could be found in FACS-sorted repertoires. The booster saw the reappearance of most primary-vaccination clones (roughly 96% CD4, 80% to 90% CD8). It was the secondary response that reached its peak faster, day 5 versus 15, but it was weaker.

TCRdb re-analysed the 5' RACE reads in MiXCR, keeping a single row per CDR3 protein. There are fewer than 400,000 distinct CDR3 sequences in the sample; 6% to 8% occur only once, and over 14% lies in the top ten. The sample in question was PBMCs, obtained 5 days after the yellow fever booster vaccination. The receptor was derived from a man aged 25 to 45 who received the YFV17D yellow fever vaccine. The chain links TRBV4-3 to TRBJ2-5; 7 nucleotides align to TRBD1. The CDR3 nucleotides are TGCGCCAGCAGCCAGCAACAGGGGCCAGAGACCCAGTACTTC. Its translation: CASSQQQGPETQYF.